The 21 T cell receptor beta chains reported below all come from one sample, sequenced in a study of shared clonotypes between healthy human individuals. Profiling relied on immunoSEQ multiplex PCR, and the TCRdb table lists in-frame clones only, not all of them. The table has millions of clones, around 94% seen once. The source material was naive CD4+ T cells sorted from blood. Sample subset: CD45RA+ positively selected. The receptor set was obtained from a man younger than 35 in good health.

This clone was seen only once. The J gene is TRBJ2-7, the V gene TRBV11-2, with D perhaps matching TRBD2 (5 bases). Germline values: CDR1 SGHAT, CDR2 FQNNGV. This CDR3 region has 13 residues. Trimming left V 6 bases short and J 0 bases short, with 9 bases between. The CDR3 DNA reads TGTGCCAGCAGGAGAGGGCCCTCCTACGAGCAGTACTTC. It specifies CASRRGPSYEQYF.

The gene calls are TRBV16 and TRBJ2-7; TRBD1 matches 9 bases. V gave up 1 base and J gave up 4 bases; unmatched junction bases: 8. The germline V gene has CDR1 KGHSY and CDR2 FQNENV. The CDR3 is 16 residues long. CDR3 coding DNA: TGTGCCAGCAGCCAATATAGGGACAGGGTTGTATACGAGCAGTACTTC. Protein: CASSQYRDRVVYEQYF.

The rearrangement links TRBV27 to TRBJ1-6; no definite D call. V lost 3 bases and J 6 bases, leaving 18 bases between the germline ends. The CDR3 extends over 17 amino acids. Germline V CDR1 and CDR2: MNHEY, SMNVEV (reference sequence). CDR3 sequence (DNA): TGTGCCAGCAGTTTGGAGGTTTTGAGCAGCGTTAATTCACCCCTCCACTTT. Encoded protein: CASSLEVLSSVNSPLHF.

This clone showed up just once. CDR3 sequence: CASSWGTGNTGELFF. As DNA, the CDR3 is TGTGCCAGCAGCTGGGGGACAGGGAACACCGGGGAGCTGTTTTTT. The chain uses TRBV11-2 and TRBJ2-2; 8 bases are shared with TRBD1. Germline CDR1 reads SGHAT; CDR2 reads FQNNGV. The V and J ends lost 4 bases and 1 base, in that order; junction bases with no gene match: 2. The CDR3 sequence is 15 residues long.

The rearrangement links TRBV14 to TRBJ2-5; no clear D. Germline values: CDR1 SGHDN, CDR2 FVKESK. Deletions cut 1 base from V and 1 base from J, with 1 base between. The length of the CDR3 is 12 residues. CDR3 amino acids: CASSQAQETQYF. CDR3 bases: TGTGCCAGCAGCCAAGCCCAAGAGACCCAGTACTTC.

A word on this clone: Other DNA sequences in the sample encode the same CDR3. The chain recombines TRBV19 with TRBJ1-2; D not resolved. The CDR3 length is 13 residues. The V end lost 3 bases, the J end lost 0 bases, and 5 bases lay between the germline ends. Germline V CDR1 and CDR2: LNHDA, SQIVND (reference sequence). The CDR3 nucleotides read TGTGCCAGTAGTATCTTAGCTAACTATGGCTACACCTTC. Its protein product is CASSILANYGYTF. Together with reference TRBV19 and TRBJ1-2, the CDR3 gives the full variable domain: DGGITQSPKYLFRKEGQNVTLSCEQNLNHDAMYWYRQDPGQGLRLIYYSQIVNDFQKGDIAEGYSVSREKKESFPLTVTSAQKNPTAFYLCASSILANYGYTFGSGTRLTVV.

The genes are TRBV15 and TRBJ2-1, with TRBD1 matching over 7 bases. There are 13 residues in the CDR3. V gave up 1 base and J gave up 10 bases; unmatched junction bases: 4. Germline CDR1 is LNHNV and CDR2 is YYDKDF (reference sequence). The CDR3 coding sequence is TGTGCCACCAGCAGAGTTGGGGGACAGGAGCAGTTCTTC. Translating it yields CATSRVGGQEQFF.

A remark on this clone: The same CDR3 is also encoded by other DNA sequences in this sample. The rearrangement joins TRBV5-1 to TRBJ2-5, with a possible D match to TRBD2 (5 bases). The CDR3 length is 14 residues. Germline V gives CDR1 SGHRS, CDR2 YFSETQ. With 4 bases removed from V and 2 bases from J, the gap between germline ends came to 12 bases. CDR3 loop: CASSPGRVQETQYF. The CDR3 DNA follows: TGCGCCAGCAGCCCCGGGCGGGTACAAGAGACCCAGTACTTC.

The V and J genes are TRBV18 and TRBJ2-2; 7 nucleotides agree with TRBD1. V was pared by 3 bases and J by 7 bases, with 11 bases of the junction left unmatched. CDR3 length: 16 amino acids. Germline CDR1 is KGHSH and CDR2 is LQKENI. CDR3 sequence: CASSPRAGGIGGELFF. CDR3 DNA: TGTGCCAGCTCACCCCGGGCAGGGGGTATCGGCGGGGAGCTGTTTTTT.

V is TRBV13 and J is TRBJ1-2, with no clear D. CDR3 length: 13 amino acids. From germline, CDR1 is PRHDT and CDR2 FYEKMQ (reference sequence). With 5 bases removed from V and 8 bases from J, the gap between germline ends came to 15 bases. CDR3 loop: CASSLVGMGGYTF. CDR3 bases: TGTGCCAGCAGCCTCGTAGGGATGGGAGGCTACACCTTC.

The genes are TRBV2 and TRBJ1-6; a weak D match, TRBD1 (5 bases). This CDR3 contains 14 residues. The germline gives CDR1 SNHLY, CDR2 FYNNEI. The V end lost 7 bases, the J end lost 8 bases, and 15 bases lay between the germline ends. The CDR3 is CASKPDRGDSPLHF. In DNA form, the CDR3 reads TGTGCCAGCAAGCCTGACAGAGGCGATTCACCCCTCCACTTT.

The chain recombines TRBV6-1 with TRBJ2-2; TRBD1 or TRBD2 may be the D gene (5 bases each). Germline CDR1 and CDR2: MNHNS and SASEGT. The CDR3 spans 14 residues. V was clipped by 8 bases and J by 0 bases, with 10 bases between them. The CDR3 protein is CASVRGPNTGELFF. CDR3 nucleotides: TGTGCCAGCGTCCGGGGCCCGAACACCGGGGAGCTGTTTTTT.

The gene calls are TRBV9 and TRBJ2-5; TRBD1 matches 10 bases. This CDR3 is 15 amino acids long. Germline CDR1 and CDR2: SGDLS and YYNGEE. V shed 0 bases and J 5 bases; nucleotides not matched to a gene: 4. The CDR3: CASSVGQGAWETQYF. For the CDR3, the DNA is TGTGCCAGCAGCGTAGGACAGGGGGCTTGGGAGACCCAGTACTTC. Filled out from reference TRBV9 and TRBJ2-5, the complete variable domain reads DSGVTQTPKHLITATGQRVTLRCSPRSGDLSVYWYQQSLDQGLQFLIQYYNGEERAKGNILERFSAQQFPDLHSELNLSSLELGDSALYFCASSVGQGAWETQYFGPGTRLLVL.

This clone was recorded once. The J gene is TRBJ1-6, the V gene TRBV9; possibly TRBD1 for D (5 bases). V gave up 6 bases and J gave up 9 bases, with 13 bases separating them. The CDR3 is made up of 13 amino acids. Looked up from germline, CDR1 is SGDLS and CDR2 is YYNGEE. This CDR3 reads CASKAAGSSPLHF. CDR3 nucleotides: TGTGCCAGCAAAGCGGCAGGGTCTTCACCCCTCCACTTT.

V and J are TRBV6-1 and TRBJ2-3, with 8 bases lining up with TRBD2. This CDR3 is 14 amino acids long. Germline CDR1 MNHNS, CDR2 SASEGT. The V segment lost 7 bases and the J segment 2 bases; nucleotides outside the gene matches: 5. CDR3 protein: CASTVAGNTDTQYF. CDR3 sequence (DNA): TGTGCCAGCACAGTAGCGGGAAACACAGATACGCAGTATTTT.

In DNA, the CDR3 is TGTGCCAGTAAAATCGGTGGGGCCAACGTCCTGACTTTC. Amino acids: CASKIGGANVLTF. The chain carries TRBV19 and TRBJ2-6; D remains ambiguous. The CDR3 covers 13 residues. Germline CDR1 and CDR2: LNHDA and SQIVND (reference sequence). V lost 7 bases to trimming and J lost 3 bases, with 7 bases between them.

This chain joins TRBV5-1 and TRBJ2-2; 8 bases map to TRBD1. J was trimmed by 1 base and V by 8 bases; bases with no gene match: 10. This CDR3 comprises 16 residues. Per germline, CDR1 SGHRS and CDR2 YFSETQ. This chain's CDR3 is CASFHAGTGNTGELFF. CDR3 nucleotide sequence: TGCGCCAGTTTCCACGCCGGGACAGGGAACACCGGGGAGCTGTTTTTT.

The chain links TRBV13 to TRBJ2-7; D perhaps matches TRBD1 (6 bases). Germline V CDR1 and CDR2: PRHDT, FYEKMQ (reference sequence). The V end was cut by 1 base, the J end by 2 bases, with 15 bases between. The CDR3 loop spans 16 amino acids. The CDR3 loop reads CASSLEGPRDTYEQYF. The DNA for the CDR3 is TGTGCCAGCAGCTTAGAAGGACCTAGGGACACCTACGAGCAGTACTTC.

The V and J genes are TRBV30 and TRBJ1-6; D is perhaps TRBD1 (5 bases). Germline-derived CDR1 and CDR2 are GTSNPN and SVGIG (reference sequence). CDR3 length: 13 amino acids. V lost 2 bases, J lost 8 bases, and 10 bases lay in between. The chain's CDR3 is CAWSQARDSPLHF. CDR3 sequence (DNA): TGTGCCTGGAGTCAGGCCAGGGATTCACCCCTCCACTTT.

This clone has more than one count but fewer than ten. Other DNA sequences in the same sample also yield this CDR3. The chain joins TRBV7-2 to TRBJ2-3, with D possibly TRBD2 on 6 matching bases. The CDR3 has 15 amino acids. Trimming took off 0 bases at V and 2 bases at J, with 9 bases between the two ends. The germline gives CDR1 SGHTA, CDR2 FQGNSA. This CDR3 is CASSLAGGATDTQYF. The DNA for the CDR3 is TGTGCCAGCAGCTTAGCGGGAGGAGCCACAGATACGCAGTATTTT.

The chain links TRBV6-4 to TRBJ2-2; D might be TRBD1 (5 bases). V was cut by 8 bases and J by 8 bases, with 15 bases left in between. This CDR3 region has 13 residues. CDR1 is MRHNA and CDR2 is SNTAGT in the germline V gene. Written as DNA, the CDR3 is TGTGCCAGCCGGGCCACCCCAGGGGGGGAGCTGTTTTTT. Its protein product is CASRATPGGELFF.